This T cell receptor beta chain derives from a study of cytomegalovirus exposure and HLA in healthy donors. Study overall: It was reported in a later analysis that the same platform had been used for the 120 validation repertoires as for the approximately 670 first-cohort repertoires. General study results and limits: TCR sequences were mostly rare, though some public TCRs occurred in many donors. Altogether, 150 to 200 TCR beta chains were recorded as cytomegalovirus-associated.

In its sample, this clone was seen a few times. Its cognate antigen is unknown. Using immunoSEQ multiplex PCR, the repertoire was profiled, and TCRdb retains in-frame clones only, with some absent. Of some 130,000 clones in the sample, around 85% were seen once. The sequence was obtained from a man younger than 35 in good health and CMV-seronegative. Sequencing used PBMCs.

CDR3 sequence (DNA): TGTGCCAGCAGCCCAGGACAGGGCCTTACCTACGAGCAGTACTTC. It yields the protein CASSPGQGLTYEQYF. The chain is built from TRBV7-9 and TRBJ2-7; 8 bases fit TRBD1. The CDR3 spans 15 residues. The trim removed 5 bases at V and 2 bases at J, leaving 8 bases unmatched. Germline V gene lookup returns CDR1 SEHNR and CDR2 FQNEAQ (reference sequence).